This T cell receptor beta chain was obtained from a study of blood T cells in healthy people across ages. The CDR3 is 15 residues long. CDR1 is MDHEN and CDR2 is SYDVKM in the germline V gene. Using a J-beta primer mix together with a sample-barcoded 5' primer, a second PCR was run for roughly 6 to 12 cycles. Each cDNA molecule was tagged by a template-switch adaptor that had 12 random nucleotides. MiXCR, applied by TCRdb to the 5' RACE reads, yields one record per CDR3 protein. The table has 800,000 or so distinct CDR3 sequences, around 45% seen once; the top ten hold 18%. Source material: blood. The sequence derives from a man of 80 years or more in good health. This rearrangement joins TRBV28 to TRBJ2-5, with 9 bases fitting TRBD1. The end of the DNA is better explained by TRBJ2-7, so the J call may be wrong. Written as DNA, the CDR3 is TGTGCCAGCAGTTTACGAGGGACAGGGTTCGTCGAGCAGTACTTC. Translated: CASSLRGTGFVEQYF.